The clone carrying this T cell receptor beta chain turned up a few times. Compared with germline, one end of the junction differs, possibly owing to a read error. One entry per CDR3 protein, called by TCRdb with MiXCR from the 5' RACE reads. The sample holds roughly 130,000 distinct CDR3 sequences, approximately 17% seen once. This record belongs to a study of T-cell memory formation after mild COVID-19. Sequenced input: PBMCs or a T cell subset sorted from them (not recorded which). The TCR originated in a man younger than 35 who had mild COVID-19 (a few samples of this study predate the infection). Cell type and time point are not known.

The CDR3: CASSSSIYNEQFF. CDR3 sequence (DNA): TGTGCTAGCAGCTCCTCCATCTACAATGAGCAGTTCTTC. The chain uses TRBV7-7 and TRBJ2-1; D remains unclear. The CDR3 has 13 amino acids. Germline V gene lookup returns CDR1 SSHAT and CDR2 FNYEAQ (reference sequence).